One sample yielded the 21 T cell receptor beta chains listed below, sequenced in a study of shared clonotypes between healthy human individuals. The data were produced by immunoSEQ multiplex PCR, yet TCRdb's version contains in-frame clones alone and is incomplete. This sample yields fewer than 2.5 million clones, of which roughly 93% are seen a single time; more than 0.35% belongs to the top ten. Sample: naive CD4+ T cells from PBMCs. Stated subset: CD45RA+ positively selected. Receptors originate from a man younger than 30 in good health. Some clones in this sample may be carry-over from other donors' samples.

The rearrangement links TRBV5-6 to TRBJ2-7; no reliable D call. V lost 5 bases and J lost 5, with 17 bases in between. The CDR3 runs 14 residues. In germline, CDR1 is SGHDT, CDR2 YYEEEE. CDR3 sequence: CASSKGLRGHEQYF. The CDR3 DNA is TGTGCCAGCAGTAAGGGCCTCCGTGGGCACGAGCAGTACTTC.

The V call is TRBV6-5, the J call TRBJ1-2, with D hard to call. Germline V gives CDR1 MNHEY, CDR2 SVGAGI. The CDR3 has 15 residues. V lost 7 bases and J 4 bases, leaving 19 bases between the germline ends. The CDR3, as DNA: TGTGCCAGCAACTCGGGAACTAGTCGGCTCTATGGCTACACCTTC. Its protein product is CASNSGTSRLYGYTF.

The genes are TRBV2 and TRBJ2-5; 10 nucleotides line up with TRBD2. Germline values: CDR1 SNHLY, CDR2 FYNNEI. The J segment lost 5 bases and the V segment lost 6 bases, leaving 9 bases of the junction unmatched. The CDR3 consists of 15 residues. The CDR3 DNA reads as TGTGCCAGCAGGGGGGCTAGCGGGAGCCGCGAGACCCAGTACTTC. Translating gives CASRGASGSRETQYF.

This chain joins TRBV7-3 and TRBJ2-7, with TRBD1 identical over 10 bases. V lost 4 bases to trimming and J lost 2 bases; unmatched junction nucleotides: 5. CDR3 size: 15 residues. CDR1 and CDR2 (germline): SGHTA, FQGTGA. The CDR3 nucleotides read TGTGCCAGCAGCTCAGGCGGGACAGGGGCCTACGAGCAGTACTTC. This sequence encodes CASSSGGTGAYEQYF. Variable domain in full (rest from reference TRBV7-3 and TRBJ2-7): GAGVSQTPSNKVTEKGKYVELRCDPISGHTALYWYRQSLGQGPEFLIYFQGTGAADDSGLPNDRFFAVRPEGSVSTLKIQRTERGDSAVYLCASSSGGTGAYEQYFGPGTRLTVT.

V gene TRBV2 combines with J gene TRBJ2-1; D not certain. The CDR3 loop spans 15 amino acids. Germline CDR1 SNHLY, CDR2 FYNNEI. The V end lost 3 bases, the J end lost 1 base, and 10 bases lay between the germline ends. CDR3 loop: CASSDEDMSYNEQFF. The CDR3 DNA reads TGTGCCAGCAGTGATGAGGATATGTCCTACAATGAGCAGTTCTTC.

This clone was seen a single time. The genes are TRBV28 and TRBJ2-3; the D is unclear. This CDR3 has 14 amino acids. The V end lost 4 bases, the J end lost 2 bases, and 10 bases lay between the germline ends. Germline V lookup: CDR1 MDHEN, CDR2 SYDVKM. The CDR3 coding sequence is TGTGCCAGCAGTTCGCCGAAGCTCACAGATACGCAGTATTTT. It encodes CASSSPKLTDTQYF.

This chain joins TRBV28 and TRBJ1-1; 7 positions agree with TRBD1. After removal of 6 bases from V and 6 bases from J, the junction contained 13 bases not matched to a gene. The germline gives CDR1 MDHEN, CDR2 SYDVKM. This CDR3 spans 15 amino acids. The CDR3 nucleotides read TGTGCCAGCAGGGGTCAGGGGGGTCCCGTTGCTGAAGCTTTCTTT. Protein product: CASRGQGGPVAEAFF.

J is TRBJ2-2 and V is TRBV29-1; maybe TRBD2 (5 bases). There are 15 residues in the CDR3. The ends were cut back, 1 base at V and 0 bases at J, with 9 bases in the middle. Germline V lookup: CDR1 SQVTM, CDR2 ANQGSEA. DNA for the CDR3: TGCAGCGTTGAAGGGCGTAGCGCGAACACCGGGGAGCTGTTTTTT. The encoded protein is CSVEGRSANTGELFF.

This clone was found once. Different DNA sequences within this sample yield the same CDR3. CDR3 region: CASSSPGGNTGELFF. CDR3 nucleotides: TGTGCCAGCAGTTCACCGGGAGGTAACACCGGGGAGCTGTTTTTT. This sequence joins TRBV28 and TRBJ2-2; 7 nucleotides match TRBD2. Looked up from germline, CDR1 is MDHEN and CDR2 is SYDVKM. V dropped 4 bases and J dropped 2; count of bases not matched to a gene: 4. The CDR3 runs to 15 residues.

The chain links TRBV7-2 to TRBJ1-3; 7 nucleotides agree with TRBD1. CDR3 length: 15 residues. Germline CDR1 reads SGHTA; CDR2 reads FQGNSA. V lost 5 bases, J lost 0 bases, and 4 bases stayed unmatched. CDR3 protein: CASSPQGVSGNTIYF. Written as DNA, the CDR3 is TGTGCCAGCAGCCCCCAGGGGGTCTCTGGAAACACCATATATTTT.

This clone turned up a few times. V is TRBV29-1 and J is TRBJ1-1; D may be TRBD1 (6 bases). With 3 bases removed from V and 1 base from J, the gap between germline ends came to 9 bases. CDR1 is SQVTM, CDR2 ANQGSEA, per germline. This CDR3 is 13 amino acids long. The CDR3 loop reads CSVDTGRNTEAFF. The DNA for the CDR3 is TGCAGCGTTGATACAGGGAGGAACACTGAAGCTTTCTTT.

The chain carries TRBV7-9 and TRBJ1-2; 7 bases line up with TRBD1. CDR1 SEHNR and CDR2 FQNEAQ come from the germline V gene (reference sequence). Losses at the gene ends were 11 bases for V and 2 bases for J; bases not matched to a gene: 11. The CDR3 spans 14 residues. This CDR3 is CAVFTGDRNYGYTF. The CDR3 coding sequence is TGTGCCGTATTCACAGGGGATAGGAACTATGGCTACACCTTC.

This clone was detected only once. The chain recombines TRBV6-1 with TRBJ2-7; D call uncertain. CDR1 is MNHNS and CDR2 is SASEGT in the germline V gene. This CDR3 spans 14 amino acids. Trimming removed 2 bases at V and 0 bases at J, with 8 bases between. CDR3 amino acids: CASSEFLFSYEQYF. As DNA, the CDR3 is TGTGCCAGCAGTGAATTTCTATTCTCCTACGAGCAGTACTTC.

In regard to this clone: Other DNA sequences in the same sample also yield this CDR3. This chain joins TRBV6-6 and TRBJ2-1; D is unresolved. Trimming left V 6 bases short and J 7 bases short, with 7 bases between. From germline, CDR1 is MNHNY and CDR2 SVGAGI (reference sequence). This CDR3 comprises 11 residues. This CDR3 is CASSPGNEQFF. As DNA, the CDR3 is TGTGCCAGCAGCCCCGGAAATGAGCAGTTCTTC.

This rearrangement joins TRBV29-1 to TRBJ1-1; D ambiguous. The CDR3 runs 15 residues. In germline, CDR1 is SQVTM, CDR2 ANQGSEA. V was trimmed by 4 bases and J by 0 bases, leaving 15 bases between them. CDR3 sequence: CSVGSIGRLNTEAFF. As DNA, the CDR3 is TGCAGCGTTGGCAGCATAGGCAGGTTGAACACTGAAGCTTTCTTT.

This rearrangement joins TRBV9 to TRBJ2-1; TRBD2 aligns across 11 bases. The CDR3 contains 15 residues. Germline V gene data show CDR1 as SGDLS and CDR2 as YYNGEE. Trimming took 0 bases from V and 7 from J; bases not matched to a gene: 3. CDR3 sequence (DNA): TGTGCCAGCAGCGTAGGACTAGCGGGACATAATGAGCAGTTCTTC. Amino acid sequence: CASSVGLAGHNEQFF.

The chain joins TRBV7-3 to TRBJ1-3, with D possibly being TRBD1 (5 bases). Germline V lookup: CDR1 SGHTA, CDR2 FQGTGA. V was shortened by 2 bases and J by 4 bases, with 12 bases between the two germline ends. The CDR3 totals 15 residues. This CDR3 is CASSLAYGTGNTIYF. The CDR3 DNA is TGTGCCAGCAGCTTAGCGTATGGGACGGGAAACACCATATATTTT.

The chain combines TRBV5-6 with TRBJ1-1; D possibly corresponds to TRBD1 (5 bases). The CDR3 is 13 amino acids. Trimming removed 3 bases at V and 2 bases at J, with 8 bases between. In germline, CDR1 is SGHDT, CDR2 YYEEEE. CDR3 residues: CASSYRTNTEAFF. DNA of the CDR3: TGTGCCAGCAGCTACAGGACAAACACTGAAGCTTTCTTT.

The chain employs TRBV19 and TRBJ2-2; 13 positions match TRBD2. V shed 6 bases, J shed 5 bases, and the junction held 0 bases outside the gene matches. Looked up from germline, CDR1 is LNHDA and CDR2 is SQIVND (reference sequence). This CDR3 contains 14 residues. CDR3 in amino acids: CASRTSGGTGELFF. The CDR3, as DNA: TGTGCCAGTAGGACTAGCGGGGGGACCGGGGAGCTGTTTTTT.

The chain links TRBV15 to TRBJ1-2; 7 nucleotides match TRBD1. The CDR3 extends over 15 amino acids. V gave up 2 bases and J gave up 3 bases; unmatched junction bases: 6. Per the germline V gene, CDR1 is LNHNV and CDR2 is YYDKDF (reference sequence). The CDR3 DNA is TGTGCCACCAGCAGATGGAGACAGGGCGACTATGGCTACACCTTC. This codes for CATSRWRQGDYGYTF.

The rearrangement joins TRBV12-5 to TRBJ2-3; D might be TRBD2 (6 bases). Germline values: CDR1 LGHNT, CDR2 FRNRAP. The CDR3 spans 14 residues. V lost 6 bases and J lost 6, with 16 bases in between. The CDR3 DNA follows: TGTGCTAGTGGCAATACCGGGACTCGTGATACGCAGTATTTT. Translating it yields CASGNTGTRDTQYF. Using reference TRBV12-5 and TRBJ2-3 for the parts outside the CDR3, the full variable domain is DARVTQTPRHKVTEMGQEVTMRCQPILGHNTVFWYRQTMMQGLELLAYFRNRAPLDDSGMPKDRFSAEMPDATLATLKIQPSEPRDSAVYFCASGNTGTRDTQYFGPGTRLTVL.